This TCR beta chain came from a study of blood T cell repertoires in COVID-19. This clone was counted a single time. J gave up 2 bases and V 6 bases, and 6 bases lay outside the gene matches. CDR1 is LNHDA, CDR2 SQIVND, per germline (reference sequence). This CDR3 region has 15 residues. The assay was immunoSEQ multiplex PCR, and TCRdb's table has in-frame clones only and misses some. This table holds 200,000 to 250,000 clones, 87% found once. The chain joins TRBV19 to TRBJ1-3; TRBD1 aligns across 8 bases. This sequence was found in a woman between 18 and 30 years old who had recovered from COVID-19. Sequencing was carried out using peripheral blood. CDR3 amino acids: CASRLTGVAGNTIYF. The CDR3 DNA follows: TGTGCCAGTAGATTGACAGGGGTTGCTGGAAACACCATATATTTT.